These 18 T cell receptor beta chains came from one sample sequenced in a study of T-cell memory formation after mild COVID-19. One entry per CDR3 protein, called by TCRdb with MiXCR from the 5' RACE reads. Here the sample spans around 340,000 distinct CDR3 sequences, 20% to 25% being singletons. The sequenced sample was PBMCs or a T cell subset sorted from them (not recorded which). These receptors were collected from an adult woman who had mild COVID-19 (a few samples of this study predate the infection). Cell type and time point are not known.

The chain carries TRBV20-1 and TRBJ1-1; 11 bases match TRBD1. The CDR3 runs 14 residues. With 0 bases clipped from V and 4 bases from J, the junction kept 1 base outside the gene matches. Germline CDR1 reads DFQATT; CDR2 reads SNEGSKA (reference sequence). CDR3 DNA sequence: TGCAGTGCTAGAGACGGGACAGGGGGCACTGAAGCTTTCTTT. This encodes CSARDGTGGTEAFF.

The chain has TRBV12-3 or TRBV12-4 and TRBJ1-2; 8 bases line up with TRBD1. This CDR3 comprises 14 residues. With V trimmed by 6 bases and J by 9 bases, 12 bases remained unmatched. The CDR3 DNA is TGTGCCAGCAGATCCGGGACAGGCCCTATGAGCTACACCTTC. It specifies CASRSGTGPMSYTF.

This clonotype has just a few counts. The V call is TRBV24-1, the J call TRBJ2-1; TRBD2 might be the D (6 bases). This CDR3 is 17 amino acids long. CDR1 and CDR2 from the germline V gene are KGHDR and SFDVKD. V was cut by 5 bases and J by 2 bases, with 18 bases left in between. The CDR3, as DNA: TGTGCCACCAGTGTTTCTAGCGTGGGGTCAGCCTACAATGAGCAGTTCTTC. Translation: CATSVSSVGSAYNEQFF.

This clonotype appeared many times. The CDR3 is CASSSRPEGEQYF. The CDR3 region has the DNA TGCGCCAGCAGCTCGCGCCCCGAGGGCGAGCAGTACTTC. This sequence joins TRBV5-1 and TRBJ2-7; D is possibly TRBD2 (5 bases). Germline CDR1 SGHRS, CDR2 YFSETQ. The CDR3 length is 13 residues. Trimming removed 3 bases from V and 6 bases from J, with 13 bases in between.

In DNA, the CDR3 is TGCGCCAGCAGCCAGGACCAAACTGGAAACACCATATATTTT. Protein sequence: CASSQDQTGNTIYF. The chain recombines TRBV4-3 with TRBJ1-3, with unresolved D. The CDR3 covers 14 residues. Trimming stripped 3 bases from V and 2 bases from J, with 8 bases between. Germline CDR1 LGHNA, CDR2 YSLEER.

This clonotype has just a few counts. The V call is TRBV5-8, the J call TRBJ2-7, with a weak D call TRBD1 (6 bases). The CDR3 is 12 residues long. V was clipped by 7 bases and J by 0 bases, with 8 bases between them. CDR1 SGHTS and CDR2 YDEGEE come from the germline V gene. CDR3 residues: CASGGSSYEQYF. CDR3 nucleotide sequence: TGTGCCAGCGGGGGCAGCTCCTACGAGCAGTACTTC.

This clonotype was detected only a few times. The chain carries TRBV7-2 and TRBJ2-3; unclear D gene. This CDR3 region has 16 residues. V gave up 3 bases and J gave up 2 bases, with 15 bases separating them. CDR1 is SGHTA, CDR2 FQGNSA, per germline. Here the CDR3 reads CASSLGPGPPTDTQYF. Written as DNA, the CDR3 is TGTGCCAGCAGCTTGGGCCCGGGCCCCCCCACAGATACGCAGTATTTT.

This CDR3 reads CASSLRAADKEAFF. In DNA form, the CDR3 reads TGTGCCAGCAGCTTGCGGGCAGCGGACAAAGAAGCTTTCTTT. The rearrangement uses TRBV7-6 and TRBJ1-1; possibly TRBD1 for D (5 bases). V was pared by 3 bases and J by 8 bases, with 16 bases between. From germline, CDR1 is SGHVS and CDR2 FNYEAQ. This CDR3 is built from 14 residues.

This chain links TRBV10-3 with TRBJ2-1; 7 nucleotides align to TRBD2. The V gene end was trimmed by 4 bases and the J gene end by 1 base; junction bases not matched to a gene: 13. The germline CDR1 and CDR2 sequences are ENHRY and SYGVKD. This CDR3 spans 18 amino acids. CDR3 coding DNA: TGTGCCATCAGTGGTATTTCGGCGAGCGGGGATTCCTACAATGAGCAGTTCTTC. Translation gives CAISGISASGDSYNEQFF.

This clonotype was seen a few times. The chain recombines TRBV20-1 with TRBJ2-3; D possibly matches TRBD1 or TRBD2 (5 bases each). The length of the CDR3 is 13 residues. V gave up 5 bases and J gave up 1 base, with 10 bases separating them. Germline V lookup: CDR1 DFQATT, CDR2 SNEGSKA (reference sequence). This CDR3 reads CSALWDGTDTQYF. CDR3 nucleotides: TGCAGTGCTCTTTGGGACGGCACAGATACGCAGTATTTT.

This clonotype appeared a few times. The chain recombines TRBV7-9 with TRBJ1-4; D uncertain. Trimming removed 4 bases from V and 8 bases from J, with 20 bases in between. The CDR3 loop spans 16 amino acids. Per the germline V gene, CDR1 is SEHNR and CDR2 is FQNEAQ (reference sequence). The CDR3 DNA reads as TGTGCCAGCAGCTCCTCCTTGGCGGGTGCGGGAGAAAAACTGTTTTTT. Protein sequence: CASSSSLAGAGEKLFF.

This clonotype was observed at least ten times. This chain uses TRBV3-1 with TRBJ2-7; the match to TRBD2 covers 9 bases. J gave up 6 bases and V 7 bases, and 10 bases lay outside the gene matches. This CDR3 has 14 residues. Germline V CDR1 and CDR2: LGHDT, YNNKEL (reference sequence). CDR3 amino acids: CASTPASGVFEQYF. The CDR3 DNA sequence: TGTGCCAGCACCCCCGCTAGCGGGGTTTTCGAGCAGTACTTC.

V and J are TRBV29-1 and TRBJ2-7; tentatively, D is TRBD1 (5 bases). Germline assignment: CDR1 SQVTM and CDR2 ANQGSEA. The CDR3 covers 14 residues. The V gene lost 2 bases and the J gene lost 1 base, with 12 bases spanning the gap. The DNA for the CDR3 is TGCAGCGTTGAACTCCAGGGCCGGTCCTACGAGCAGTACTTC. It encodes CSVELQGRSYEQYF.

This clonotype was found a few times. This chain links TRBV5-1 with TRBJ2-7; 8 bases are a match to TRBD2. V shed 3 bases, J shed 3 bases, and the junction held 11 bases outside the gene matches. Looked up from germline, CDR1 is SGHRS and CDR2 is YFSETQ. The CDR3 runs 16 residues. The CDR3 spells CASSSPGGGGDYEQYF. CDR3 nucleotides: TGCGCCAGCAGCTCCCCCGGGGGGGGCGGAGACTACGAGCAGTACTTC.

Many counts were recorded for this clonotype. This sequence joins TRBV28 and TRBJ2-5; TRBD1 matches 8 bases. Unmatched junction bases numbered 7, after V lost 2 bases and J lost 5 bases. CDR1 MDHEN and CDR2 SYDVKM come from the germline V gene. This CDR3 region has 15 residues. The CDR3, as DNA: TGTGCCAGCAGTTTACACCGGGACAGGTGGGAGACCCAGTACTTC. Translating it yields CASSLHRDRWETQYF.

The genes are TRBV30 and TRBJ2-7, with D unclear. Per germline, CDR1 GTSNPN and CDR2 SVGIG (reference sequence). The CDR3 totals 11 residues. V lost 8 bases, J lost 0 bases, and 8 bases lay in between. CDR3: CATGASYEQYF. In DNA form, the CDR3 reads TGTGCCACTGGCGCCTCCTACGAGCAGTACTTC.

Only a few counts were recorded for this clonotype. The CDR3 region has the DNA TGTGCCAGCAGCTTAGTCCGGGCGGGGGGACTAAACACCGGGGAGCTGTTTTTT. Protein sequence: CASSLVRAGGLNTGELFF. V is TRBV7-2 and J is TRBJ2-2, with TRBD2 matching 8 bases. The CDR3 has 18 amino acids. The junction had 9 bases not matched to a gene; V was cut back by 1 base and J by 2 bases. Looked up from germline, CDR1 is SGHTA and CDR2 is FQGNSA.

This chain uses TRBV5-1 with TRBJ1-1; 11 nucleotides line up with TRBD1. Germline CDR1 SGHRS, CDR2 YFSETQ. The CDR3 loop spans 16 amino acids. V gave up 4 bases and J gave up 0 bases; unmatched junction bases: 5. The CDR3 sequence is CASSQGQGALNTEAFF. The DNA of the CDR3 is TGCGCCAGCAGCCAAGGACAGGGGGCCTTGAACACTGAAGCTTTCTTT.